These 20 T cell receptor beta chains were all obtained from the same sample, sequenced in a study of CD4 T cells in relation to SARS-CoV-2 and coronaviruses. Clones were read by immunoSEQ multiplex PCR, and TCRdb kept only the in-frame ones, dropping some. The table lists more than 9,000 clones, more than 65% of them singletons, with about 25% in the top ten. These receptors have no identified antigens. Unexposed donor CD4+ T cells date from 2011-2018, before the COVID-19 pandemic. The cells were cultured for 10 days before CD4+ T cells were isolated. Input material: CD4+ T cells from PBMCs, cultured in vitro. The receptor set was obtained from a human donor in good health.

Here the CDR3 reads CASSSGGEVSETQYF. The DNA for the CDR3 is TGTGCCAGCAGCTCTGGGGGGGAGGTTTCAGAGACCCAGTACTTC. The V and J genes are TRBV7-2 and TRBJ2-5; TRBD2 matches 7 bases. This CDR3 is built from 15 residues. The V gene's germline CDR1 is SGHTA and CDR2 FQGNSA. The V and J ends lost 4 bases and 4 bases, in that order; junction bases with no gene match: 9.

The chain carries TRBV3-1 (or the pseudogene TRBV3-2) and TRBJ2-6; 8 bases are a match to TRBD1. Germline-derived CDR1 and CDR2 are LGHDT and YNNKEL (reference sequence). J gave up 4 bases and V 2 bases, and 13 bases lay outside the gene matches. This CDR3 has 19 residues. CDR3 region: CASSQWRDRPPGGANVLTF. The CDR3 nucleotides are TGTGCCAGCAGCCAATGGAGGGACAGGCCCCCGGGGGGGGCCAACGTCCTGACTTTC.

This clone was picked up a small number of times. The chain uses TRBV9 and TRBJ2-1; D is unclear. There are 16 residues in the CDR3. Trimming removed 2 bases from V and 0 bases from J, with 12 bases in between. Germline V gene sequence: CDR1 SGDLS, CDR2 YYNGEE. The CDR3 region is CASSVGTSSSYNEQFF. Written as DNA, the CDR3 is TGTGCCAGCAGCGTGGGTACATCGAGCTCCTACAATGAGCAGTTCTTC.

V gene TRBV19 combines with J gene TRBJ2-3; 10 nucleotides agree with TRBD2. The CDR3 spans 16 residues. Germline V gives CDR1 LNHDA, CDR2 SQIVND (reference sequence). V lost 4 bases, J lost 0 bases, and 4 bases stayed unmatched. The CDR3 nucleotides read TGTGCCAGTAGTACCCGGACTAGCGGCAGCACAGATACGCAGTATTTT. Protein sequence: CASSTRTSGSTDTQYF. Based on the CDR3 plus reference TRBV19 and TRBJ2-3, the full variable domain is DGGITQSPKYLFRKEGQNVTLSCEQNLNHDAMYWYRQDPGQGLRLIYYSQIVNDFQKGDIAEGYSVSREKKESFPLTVTSAQKNPTAFYLCASSTRTSGSTDTQYFGPGTRLTVL.

This chain links TRBV6-5 with TRBJ2-2, with TRBD1 as a possible D gene (5 bases). Trimming cost V 10 bases and J 5 bases, with 14 bases left between them. The germline V gene encodes CDR1 MNHEY and CDR2 SVGAGI. The CDR3 covers 13 residues. Written as DNA, the CDR3 is TGTGCCATCGCCCGGGCAGGGACCGGGGAGCTGTTTTTT. This encodes CAIARAGTGELFF.

The gene calls are TRBV27 and TRBJ1-1; TRBD1 agrees at 8 bases. The CDR3 is 15 residues long. The V gene's germline CDR1 is MNHEY and CDR2 SMNVEV (reference sequence). Losses at the gene ends were 6 bases for V and 5 bases for J; bases not matched to a gene: 11. This chain's CDR3 is CASSLVRQGRTEAFF. In DNA, the CDR3 is TGTGCCAGCAGCCTTGTGAGACAGGGGAGAACTGAAGCTTTCTTT.

The CDR3 protein is CASSNLGAGHSTSNQPQHF. CDR3 DNA sequence: TGTGCCAGCAGTAACCTAGGCGCTGGGCACTCTACTAGCAATCAGCCCCAGCATTTT. This chain links TRBV27 with TRBJ1-5, with D unclear. Germline V gene data show CDR1 as MNHEY and CDR2 as SMNVEV (reference sequence). The CDR3 is 19 residues long. The ends were cut back, 5 bases at V and 0 bases at J, with 23 bases in the middle.

V and J are TRBV27 and TRBJ1-6, with D perhaps matching TRBD1 (5 bases). This CDR3 has 14 residues. Trimming shortened V by 8 bases and J by 9 bases, and 17 bases separated the two germline ends. Germline V lookup: CDR1 MNHEY, CDR2 SMNVEV (reference sequence). The CDR3: CASGSRGAGSPLHF. In DNA, the CDR3 is TGTGCCAGCGGCTCGAGGGGCGCGGGTTCACCCCTCCACTTT.

This clone has just a few counts. CDR3 loop: CASSLASAGELFF. DNA for the CDR3: TGCGCCAGCAGCTTGGCGTCTGCCGGGGAGCTGTTTTTT. The chain combines TRBV5-1 with TRBJ2-2; no definite D call. This CDR3 comprises 13 residues. CDR1 is SGHRS, CDR2 YFSETQ, per germline. V shed 0 bases and J shed 6 bases, with 6 bases lying between them.

The gene calls are TRBV6-4 and TRBJ2-2; possibly TRBD1 for D (5 bases). The V gene's germline CDR1 is MRHNA and CDR2 SNTAGT. This CDR3 has 15 residues. Trimming left V 3 bases short and J 0 bases short, with 8 bases between. The CDR3 spells CASSDQGTNTGELFF. The CDR3, as DNA: TGTGCCAGCAGTGATCAGGGAACGAACACCGGGGAGCTGTTTTTT.

This chain uses TRBV4-2 with TRBJ2-3; 12 bases match TRBD2. The CDR3 length is 15 residues. The V gene end was trimmed by 5 bases and the J gene end by 4 bases; junction bases not matched to a gene: 4. Germline values: CDR1 LGHNA, CDR2 YNFKEQ. CDR3 amino acids: CASSSPSGRADTQYF. The CDR3 DNA is TGTGCCAGCAGCTCACCTAGCGGGAGGGCAGATACGCAGTATTTT.

J is TRBJ1-3 and V is TRBV9; 7 nucleotides match TRBD1. After removal of 0 bases from V and 1 base from J, the junction contained 1 base not matched to a gene. This CDR3 is 15 amino acids long. Germline V gives CDR1 SGDLS, CDR2 YYNGEE. This chain's CDR3 is CASSVEDRSGNTIYF. DNA for the CDR3: TGTGCCAGCAGCGTAGAGGACAGGTCTGGAAACACCATATATTTT.

The chain is built from TRBV4-1 and TRBJ2-7; 10 nucleotides match TRBD2. This CDR3 region has 17 residues. Germline loops: CDR1 MGHRA, CDR2 YSYEKL. Trimming took 1 base from V and 6 from J; bases not matched to a gene: 12. CDR3 in DNA: TGCGCCAGCAGCCAAGGGGAATGGGCTAGCGGGAGCTCCGAGCAGTACTTC. Protein: CASSQGEWASGSSEQYF.

The chain combines TRBV4-2 with TRBJ2-3; 14 positions match TRBD2. The germline CDR1 and CDR2 sequences are LGHNA and YNFKEQ. This CDR3 spans 15 amino acids. The ends lost 7 bases at V and 2 bases at J; junction bases unmatched: 2. The CDR3 DNA sequence: TGTGCCAGCAAGGGACTAGCGGGGGACACAGATACGCAGTATTTT. Its translation is CASKGLAGDTDTQYF.

This clone was observed a few times. The J gene is TRBJ1-1, the V gene TRBV12-3 or TRBV12-4, with D unresolved. The CDR3 spans 13 residues. Trimming took 1 base from V and 4 from J, leaving 7 bases between them. The CDR3 sequence: CASSLGHFTEAFF. The DNA of the CDR3 is TGTGCCAGCAGTTTAGGACACTTCACTGAAGCTTTCTTT.

This clone has a single count. This chain joins TRBV11-3 and TRBJ2-1; D gene unclear. Between the trimmed V and J ends, which lost 3 bases and 9 bases, there was a span of 12 bases. Germline CDR1 is SGHNT and CDR2 is YENEEA. The CDR3 is 13 residues long. The CDR3 nucleotides read TGTGCCAGCAGCTTTGTTTCGCGTGGTGAGCAGTTCTTC. This translates into CASSFVSRGEQFF.

The chain combines TRBV5-4 with TRBJ1-6; no reliable D call. This CDR3 comprises 12 residues. V was clipped by 4 bases and J by 6 bases, with 5 bases between them. Germline V gives CDR1 SGHNT, CDR2 YYREEE (reference sequence). The CDR3 nucleotides read TGTGCCAGCAGCGCACGTAATTCACCCCTCCACTTT. It encodes CASSARNSPLHF.

This chain uses TRBV21-1 with TRBJ1-5. TRBV21-1 is tagged as a pseudogene. This CDR3 region has 18 residues. Here the CDR3 DNA reads TGTGCCAGCAGCATCGGACATCCTCGGGGAAGGTGGAATCAGCCCCAGCATTTT. Its translation is CASSIGHPRGRWNQPQHF.

The chain has TRBV6-5 and TRBJ1-4; D gene unclear. V lost 6 bases to trimming and J lost 8 bases, with 13 bases between them. The germline V gene has CDR1 MNHEY and CDR2 SVGAGI. This CDR3 is 13 amino acids long. This CDR3 reads CASSFTLGEKLFF. DNA of the CDR3: TGTGCCAGCAGCTTTACACTAGGGGAAAAACTGTTTTTT.

The gene calls are TRBV5-4 and TRBJ2-7; possible D gene TRBD1, 5 bases. The CDR3 runs to 13 residues. V lost 5 bases to trimming and J lost 6 bases, with 15 bases between them. From germline, CDR1 is SGHNT and CDR2 YYREEE (reference sequence). The CDR3 is CASSWTILAEQYF. CDR3 bases: TGTGCCAGCAGTTGGACAATCCTTGCCGAGCAGTACTTC.